Following are 8 T cell receptor beta chains from one sample sequenced in a study of T cells in Graves' hyperthyroidism and ophthalmopathy. From RNA transcripts, TCR beta CDR3 regions were amplified. Using the HTBI primer set, a first-round RT-PCR was run on the TCR CDR3. MiXCR was run by TCRdb on the multiplex PCR reads, yielding one entry per CDR3 protein. Among around 600,000 distinct CDR3 sequences listed, roughly 15% were seen once. Input material: blood. These receptor sequences come from a woman aged 50 to 60 with Graves' ophthalmopathy.

This clonotype was recorded many times. V is TRBV5-1 and J is TRBJ2-1; D perhaps matches TRBD2 (7 bases). Germline CDR1 and CDR2: SGHRS and YFSETQ. V shed 4 bases and J shed 5 bases, with 13 bases lying between them. CDR3 size: 14 residues. This chain's CDR3 is CASSIGGGDNEQFF. CDR3 DNA sequence: TGCGCCAGCAGCATCGGAGGGGGGGACAATGAGCAGTTCTTC.

This clonotype was counted at least ten times. The chain joins TRBV30 to TRBJ1-2, with 7 bases identical to TRBD1. Trimming removed 0 bases from V and 7 bases from J; junction bases left unmatched: 5. Germline CDR1 and CDR2: GTSNPN and SVGIG (reference sequence). This CDR3 has 13 residues. In nucleotides, the CDR3 is TGTGCCTGGAGTGTAGGCCAGGGGGTTGGCTACACCTTC. This codes for CAWSVGQGVGYTF.

This clonotype was recorded at least ten times. This chain links TRBV30 with TRBJ2-1; TRBD2 matches 9 bases. The CDR3 runs 15 residues. Trimming cost V 6 bases and J 4 bases; bases outside gene matches: 10. Germline values: CDR1 GTSNPN, CDR2 SVGIG (reference sequence). CDR3 sequence reads: CACARGRALYNEQFF. The CDR3 DNA sequence: TGTGCCTGTGCTCGCGGGAGGGCCCTTTACAATGAGCAGTTCTTC.

The chain combines TRBV30 with TRBJ2-7, with D unresolved. V was clipped by 1 base and J by 0 bases, with 10 bases between them. The CDR3 contains 14 residues. Per germline, CDR1 GTSNPN and CDR2 SVGIG (reference sequence). The CDR3 sequence is CAWSASGTSYEQYF. CDR3 nucleotides: TGTGCCTGGAGTGCCTCGGGTACCTCCTACGAGCAGTACTTC.

The rearrangement uses TRBV7-9 and TRBJ1-4, with 9 bases lining up with TRBD1. The V gene's germline CDR1 is SEHNR and CDR2 FQNEAQ (reference sequence). The CDR3 covers 17 residues. Trimming at V came to 5 bases and at J to 7 bases, leaving 14 bases not matched to a gene. CDR3 sequence reads: CASSTVPGQGGSEKLFF. For the CDR3, the DNA is TGTGCCAGCAGCACTGTCCCGGGACAGGGTGGTAGTGAAAAACTGTTTTTT.

This chain connects TRBV4-3 to TRBJ2-7, with a possible D match to TRBD2 (6 bases). This CDR3 contains 16 residues. The V end lost 0 bases, the J end lost 3 bases, and 15 bases lay between the germline ends. The germline V gene has CDR1 LGHNA and CDR2 YSLEER. This CDR3 is CASSQDMGPDYYEQYF. CDR3 nucleotides: TGCGCCAGCAGCCAAGATATGGGACCGGACTACTACGAGCAGTACTTC.

This clonotype has a handful of counts. This rearrangement joins TRBV20-1 to TRBJ2-5; 7 nucleotides align to TRBD1. The length of the CDR3 is 14 residues. Germline trimming cut 5 bases from V and 2 bases from J; bases unmatched to any gene: 8. Germline V gene sequence: CDR1 DFQATT, CDR2 SNEGSKA (reference sequence). CDR3: CSAAPRTGQETQYF. DNA for the CDR3: TGCAGTGCTGCCCCGCGGACAGGACAAGAGACCCAGTACTTC.

A single count supports this clonotype. V usage is TRBV9 and J usage is TRBJ2-1; 11 nucleotides agree with TRBD2. Germline CDR1 SGDLS, CDR2 YYNGEE. After removal of 4 bases from V and 0 bases from J, the junction contained 12 bases not matched to a gene. CDR3 size: 19 residues. The CDR3 sequence is CASSPWTSGPPSSYNEQFF. In DNA, the CDR3 is TGTGCCAGCAGCCCCTGGACTAGCGGGCCCCCAAGCTCCTACAATGAGCAGTTCTTC.